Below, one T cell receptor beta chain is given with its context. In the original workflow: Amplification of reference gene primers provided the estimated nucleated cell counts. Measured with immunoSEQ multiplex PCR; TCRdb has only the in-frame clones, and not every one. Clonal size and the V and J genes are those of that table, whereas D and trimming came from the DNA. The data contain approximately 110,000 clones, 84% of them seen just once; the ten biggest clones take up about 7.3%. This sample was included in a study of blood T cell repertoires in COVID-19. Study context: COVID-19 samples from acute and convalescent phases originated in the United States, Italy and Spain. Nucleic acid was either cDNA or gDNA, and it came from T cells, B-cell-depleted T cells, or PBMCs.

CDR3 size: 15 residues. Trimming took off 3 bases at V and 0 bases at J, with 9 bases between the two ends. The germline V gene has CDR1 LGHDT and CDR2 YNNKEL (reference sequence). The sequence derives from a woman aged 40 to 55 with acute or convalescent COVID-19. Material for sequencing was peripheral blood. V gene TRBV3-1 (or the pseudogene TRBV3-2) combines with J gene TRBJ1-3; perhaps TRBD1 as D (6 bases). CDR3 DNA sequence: TGTGCCAGCAGCCATGGGGGCCCCTCTGGAAACACCATATATTTT. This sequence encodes CASSHGGPSGNTIYF.